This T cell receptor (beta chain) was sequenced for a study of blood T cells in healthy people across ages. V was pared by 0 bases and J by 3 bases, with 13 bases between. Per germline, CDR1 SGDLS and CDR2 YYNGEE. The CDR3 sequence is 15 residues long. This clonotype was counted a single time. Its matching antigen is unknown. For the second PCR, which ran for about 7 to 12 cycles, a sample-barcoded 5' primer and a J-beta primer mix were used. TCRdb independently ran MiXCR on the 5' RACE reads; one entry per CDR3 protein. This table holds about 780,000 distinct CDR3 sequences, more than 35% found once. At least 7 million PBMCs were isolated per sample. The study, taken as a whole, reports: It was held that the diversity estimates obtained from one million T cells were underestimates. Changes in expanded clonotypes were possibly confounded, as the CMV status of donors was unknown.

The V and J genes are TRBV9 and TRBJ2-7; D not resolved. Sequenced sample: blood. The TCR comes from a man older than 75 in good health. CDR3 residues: CASSVDLGRFYEQYF. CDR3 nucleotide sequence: TGTGCCAGCAGCGTAGACCTGGGAAGGTTCTACGAGCAGTACTTC.